Here is one TCR beta chain with its context. The data stem from a study of glioma-infiltrating T cells after dendritic cell vaccination. About the study: Dendritic cells derived from monocytes and pulsed with autologous tumor lysate formed the vaccine.

TCRdb's copy holds only in-frame clones and misses some; the assay was immunoSEQ multiplex PCR. The table has about 95,000 clones, under 90% seen once. All glioblastoma patients lacked an isocitrate dehydrogenase mutation. Trimming stripped 6 bases from V and 9 bases from J, with 18 bases between. The CDR3 extends over 14 amino acids. Per the germline V gene, CDR1 is MNHEY and CDR2 is SVGAGI. The material sequenced was blood, taken before dendritic cell vaccination. This receptor was taken from a human donor with glioblastoma. The chain links TRBV6-5 to TRBJ1-5; no clear D gene. Here the CDR3 DNA reads TGTGCCAGCAGCCAAGCCCAGGCCTCCTGGCCCCAGCATTTT. This gives the protein CASSQAQASWPQHF.